The TCR beta chain under discussion was sequenced for a study of T cells expressing NK-cell markers. To note about this clonotype: Antigen unknown.

UMI-tagged 5'RACE template switching yielded the TCR beta cDNA. Following a re-call of the 5' RACE reads, TCRdb has one entry per CDR3 protein and lacks DNA. This listing includes about 430,000 distinct CDR3 sequences. The CDR3 contains 15 residues. The germline V gene has CDR1 KGHSH and CDR2 LQKENI. Study outcomes and limitations: Also leading the CD3+CD56-NKG2C+ fraction in a handful of donors were these clonotypes.

The specimen was blood T cells: a sorted CD56 or NKG2C T cell subset, CD4+ or CD8+ T cells, or bulk PBMC T cells (not recorded which). The chain carries TRBV18 and TRBJ2-2; checking the TCRdb D call of TRBD2 is not possible without DNA. This TCR derives from a woman between 45 and 65 years old in good health. CDR3 sequence: CASSPKRDHTGELFF. Combining the CDR3 with reference TRBV18 and TRBJ2-2 gives the whole variable domain NAGVMQNPRHLVRRRGQEARLRCSPMKGHSHVYWYRQLPEEGLKFMVYLQKENIIDESGMPKERFSAEFPKEGPSILRIQQVVRGDSAAYFCASSPKRDHTGELFFGEGSRLTVL.